Sequencing of this TCR beta chain was carried out in a study of blood T cell repertoires in COVID-19. Looking at the study overall: Acute and convalescent COVID-19 specimens originated in the United States, Italy and Spain.

J gave up 6 bases and V 2 bases, and 0 bases lay outside the gene matches. The germline V gene has CDR1 MNHEY and CDR2 SVGAGI. The CDR3 runs 13 residues. In the source study's methods: Amplified reference gene primers provided the basis for estimating nucleated cell counts. Libraries were prepared by immunoSEQ multiplex PCR; TCRdb keeps only in-frame clonotypes and omits some of them. Clone size and the V and J calls come from that table; the DNA yielded D and trimming. The sample yields some 270,000 clones, roughly 86% seen once. V usage is TRBV6-5 and J usage is TRBJ2-2; TRBD1 agrees at 7 bases. The sample was peripheral blood. This clonotype was obtained from a woman aged 55-70 years who had recovered from COVID-19. The CDR3: CASSYDRAGELFF. DNA for the CDR3: TGTGCCAGCAGTTACGACAGGGCCGGGGAGCTGTTTTTT.